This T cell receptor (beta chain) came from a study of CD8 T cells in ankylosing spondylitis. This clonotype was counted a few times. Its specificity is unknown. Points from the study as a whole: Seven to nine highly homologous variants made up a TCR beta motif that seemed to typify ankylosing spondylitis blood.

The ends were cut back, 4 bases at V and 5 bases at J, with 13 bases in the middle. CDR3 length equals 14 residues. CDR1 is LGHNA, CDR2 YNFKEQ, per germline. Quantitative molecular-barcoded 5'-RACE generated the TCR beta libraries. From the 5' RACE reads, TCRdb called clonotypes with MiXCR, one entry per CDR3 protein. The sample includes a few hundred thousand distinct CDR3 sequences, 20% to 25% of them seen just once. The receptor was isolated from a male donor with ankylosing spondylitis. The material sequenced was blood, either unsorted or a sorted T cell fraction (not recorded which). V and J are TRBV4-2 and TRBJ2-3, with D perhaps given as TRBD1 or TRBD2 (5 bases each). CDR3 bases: TGTGCCAGCAGCCGCCGGGACGGCGTAGATACGCAGTATTTT. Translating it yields CASSRRDGVDTQYF.